Each of the 21 T cell receptor beta chains below was sequenced from the same sample in a study of blood T cell repertoires in acute mononucleosis. As for time point: acute infectious mononucleosis, at clinical presentation within 2 weeks of symptom onset (visit 1). Measured with immunoSEQ multiplex PCR; TCRdb has only the in-frame clones, and not every one. The sample contains a few thousand clones, about 29% of which appear only once. The specimen was EBV YVL epitope tetramer+ CD8+ T cells sorted from PBMCs, collected during acute infectious mononucleosis. Specified subset: CD8 T cells binding a tetramer with EBV BRLF1 109-117 peptide (YVL-BR). The source is a woman between 18 and 30 years old with infectious mononucleosis caused by EBV.

About this clone itself: A read error is the likely source, as a far larger clone sits one nucleotide away. The chain combines TRBV7-6 with TRBJ2-6; TRBD2 aligns across 14 bases. This CDR3 spans 19 amino acids. The germline CDR1 and CDR2 sequences are SGHVS and FNYEAQ. CDR3 nucleotides: TGTGCCAGCAGCAAGGGACTAGCGGGGGTCCTCTCTGGGGCCAACGTCCCGACTTTC. Protein product: CASSKGLAGVLSGANVPTF.

About this clone: This could be a read error, since a much larger clone is one nucleotide away. The V and J genes are TRBV5-3 and TRBJ2-7, with 10 bases matching TRBD2. TRBV5-3 is an ORF, and what it does is uncertain. There are 15 residues in the CDR3. The CDR3, as DNA: TGTGCCAGCAGCTTAGTCCTAGCGGGAGTTCACGAGCAGTACTTC. Translation: CASSLVLAGVHEQYF.

The chain joins TRBV7-2 to TRBJ2-1; no clear D. The CDR3 has 14 residues. Germline CDR1 reads SGHTA; CDR2 reads FQGNSA. Trimming took off 3 bases at V and 4 bases at J, with 10 bases between the two ends. CDR3 bases: TGTGCCAGCAGCTTCGACCACGGGTACAATGAGCAGTTCTTC. Encoded protein: CASSFDHGYNEQFF.

A few counts support this clone. The genes are TRBV13 and TRBJ2-1; D may correspond to TRBD1 or TRBD2 (6 bases each). Per germline, CDR1 PRHDT and CDR2 FYEKMQ (reference sequence). V lost 6 bases, J lost 7 bases, and 13 bases lay in between. This CDR3 region has 13 residues. CDR3 bases: TGTGCCAGCAGTCCCGGGGGCTATAATGAGCAGTTCTTC. This sequence encodes CASSPGGYNEQFF.

On this clone: At one end, the junction sequence differs from germline, possibly due to a read error. The J gene is TRBJ2-2, the V gene TRBV29-1; TRBD2 agrees at 11 bases. The CDR3 covers 20 residues. The germline CDR1 and CDR2 sequences are SQVTM and ANQGSEA. CDR3 sequence reads: CSVAKPAGLAGGSNPGELFF. For the CDR3, the DNA is TGCAGCGTGGCCAAGCCCGCCGGCCTAGCGGGAGGTTCGAACCCCGGGGAGCTGTTTTTT.

The sample holds many counts of this clone. The chain is built from TRBV19 and TRBJ2-7; D may match TRBD1 or TRBD2 (5 bases each). CDR1 is LNHDA and CDR2 is SQIVND in the germline V gene (reference sequence). CDR3 length equals 16 residues. Between the trimmed V and J ends, which lost 7 bases and 0 bases, there was a span of 19 bases. This chain's CDR3 is CASMGWSGRSSYEQYF. Written as DNA, the CDR3 is TGTGCCAGTATGGGGTGGTCGGGACGAAGCTCCTACGAGCAGTACTTC.

This rearrangement joins TRBV30 to TRBJ2-1; TRBD1 or TRBD2 may be the D gene (6 bases each). V lost 5 bases to trimming and J lost 4 bases, with 12 bases between them. The CDR3 sequence is 13 residues long. Germline loops: CDR1 GTSNPN, CDR2 SVGIG (reference sequence). CDR3 coding DNA: TGTGCCTGGGGGGGGCCGGCGTACAATGAGCAGTTCTTC. This codes for CAWGGPAYNEQFF.

This clone was recorded at least ten times. The chain carries TRBV7-3 and TRBJ2-1, with D possibly being TRBD1 (5 bases). Germline loops: CDR1 SGHTA, CDR2 FQGTGA. The CDR3 spans 14 residues. V was shortened by 3 bases and J by 4 bases, with 10 bases between the two germline ends. In nucleotides, the CDR3 is TGTGCCAGCAGCTTCGACCCAGGGTACAATGAGCAGTTCTTC. Protein product: CASSFDPGYNEQFF.

On this clone: Compared with germline, one end of the junction differs, possibly owing to a read error. This chain joins TRBV28 and TRBJ1-5, with D possibly TRBD1 on 6 matching bases. This CDR3 has 15 residues. Germline CDR1 reads MDHEN; CDR2 reads SYDVKM. The CDR3 sequence is CASCFLLGGALPQHF. Written as DNA, the CDR3 is TGTGCCAGCTGTTTCCTTCTGGGGGGGGCTCTGCCCCAGCATTTT.

As for this clone: A single base is all that separates this from a far larger clone, so a read error is likely. Other DNA sequences in the same sample also yield this CDR3. The J gene is TRBJ2-1, the V gene TRBV28; D is possibly TRBD2 (5 bases). Germline V gene lookup returns CDR1 MDHEN and CDR2 SYDVKM. Deletions cut 6 bases from V and 10 bases from J, with 13 bases between. The CDR3 covers 12 residues. In DNA, the CDR3 is TGTGCCAGCAGCCGCTATAGCGACGAGCAGTTCTTC. Its protein is CASSRYSDEQFF. The full variable domain, with the rest looked up from reference TRBV28 and TRBJ2-1, is DVKVTQSSRYLVKRTGEKVFLECVQDMDHENMFWYRQDPGLGLRLIYFSYDVKMKEKGDIPEGYSVSREKKERFSLILESASTNQTSMYLCASSRYSDEQFFGPGTRLTVL.

The chain has TRBV27 and TRBJ1-2; no clear D gene. Germline loops: CDR1 MNHEY, CDR2 SMNVEV (reference sequence). This CDR3 contains 14 residues. V was shortened by 5 bases and J by 7 bases, with 17 bases between the two germline ends. For the CDR3, the DNA is TGTGCCAGCAGTGATCCCAACGGGGTTTTTGGCTACACCTTC. It codes for CASSDPNGVFGYTF.

This clone has a count of ten or more. J is TRBJ2-1 and V is TRBV11-2; D gene unclear. Germline CDR1 SGHAT, CDR2 FQNNGV. This CDR3 is built from 14 residues. V was clipped by 0 bases and J by 4 bases, with 7 bases between them. The CDR3 DNA reads as TGTGCCAGCAGCTTAGATCCCGGTTACAATGAGCAGTTCTTC. Translated, it gives CASSLDPGYNEQFF. The variable domain in full, completed from reference TRBV11-2 and TRBJ2-1, reads EAGVAQSPRYKIIEKRQSVAFWCNPISGHATLYWYQQILGQGPKLLIQFQNNGVVDDSQLPKDRFSAERLKGVDSTLKIQPAKLEDSAVYLCASSLDPGYNEQFFGPGTRLTVL.

In its sample, this clone was seen a few times. The rearrangement links TRBV19 to TRBJ2-1; 11 nucleotides align to TRBD1. V trimming: 7 bases; J trimming: 4 bases; junction bases outside the gene matches: 6. The length of the CDR3 is 15 residues. CDR1 and CDR2 (germline): LNHDA, SQIVND (reference sequence). CDR3 nucleotides: TGTGCCAGTACATGGGACAGGGGGTCTTACAATGAGCAGTTCTTC. Translated: CASTWDRGSYNEQFF.

The chain has TRBV29-1 and TRBJ2-1; 10 bases are a match to TRBD1. The CDR3 runs 16 residues. The V gene end was trimmed by 6 bases and the J gene end by 0 bases; junction bases not matched to a gene: 8. CDR1 is SQVTM and CDR2 is ANQGSEA in the germline V gene. CDR3 sequence reads: CSVGGTGVYSYNEQFF. The CDR3 DNA is TGCAGCGTAGGAGGGACAGGGGTATACTCCTACAATGAGCAGTTCTTC.

As to this clone: This likely came from a read error, as a far larger clone is one base away. Other nucleotide sequences from this sample produce the same CDR3. The CDR3 nucleotides read TGTGCCAGCAGCTTGGCCGAGACAGCCCTCAAAGAGCAGTACTTC. Encoded protein: CASSLAETALKEQYF. The chain is built from TRBV7-2 and TRBJ2-7; weak D call: TRBD1 (5 bases). V was pared by 3 bases and J by 7 bases, with 19 bases between. Germline assignment: CDR1 SGHTA and CDR2 FQGNSA. The CDR3 runs 15 residues.

This clone showed up just a few times. V and J are TRBV11-3 and TRBJ2-5; 7 nucleotides line up with TRBD2. Trimming at V came to 5 bases and at J to 2 bases, leaving 5 bases not matched to a gene. The CDR3 consists of 14 residues. Germline assignment: CDR1 SGHNT and CDR2 YENEEA. In nucleotides, the CDR3 is TGTGCCAGCAGCCGCCTTAGCGGGCAAGAGACCCAGTACTTC. Translation gives CASSRLSGQETQYF.

Note on this clone: The DNA is omitted, as the CDR3 cannot be located on it reliably, and the CDR3 follows TCRdb's listing. The chain has TRBV29-1 and TRBJ2-2; TRBD2 is the table's D call and was not checked against the DNA. The CDR3 region is 20 residues in length, termini included. From germline, CDR1 is SQVTM and CDR2 ANQGSEA. The CDR3 sequence is CSVAKPAGLAGGSKPGSCFF.

The rearrangement uses TRBV29-1 and TRBJ2-1; 8 nucleotides align to TRBD2. The germline V gene has CDR1 SQVTM and CDR2 ANQGSEA. This CDR3 is 21 amino acids long. Trimming removed 6 bases from V and 0 bases from J; junction bases left unmatched: 25. CDR3 in amino acids: CSVGGTWSGSSGAYSYNEQFF. The CDR3 DNA reads TGCAGCGTAGGAGGGACATGGTCCGGGAGTAGCGGGGCATACTCCTACAATGAGCAGTTCTTC.

Remarks on this clone: This likely stems from a read error, as it lies one base from a far larger clone. This chain connects TRBV11-3 to TRBJ2-2; D perhaps matches TRBD2 (6 bases). The CDR3 spans 14 residues. CDR1 is SGHNT, CDR2 YENEEA, per germline. V lost 11 bases and J lost 5, with 18 bases in between. The DNA for the CDR3 is TGTGCCGACGCCATAGGGACTTCGACCGGGGAGCTGTTTTTT. As protein: CADAIGTSTGELFF.

The rearrangement links TRBV29-1 to TRBJ2-1; 13 positions match TRBD2. Looked up from germline, CDR1 is SQVTM and CDR2 is ANQGSEA. This CDR3 spans 21 amino acids. V shed 6 bases and J 0 bases; nucleotides not matched to a gene: 20. Here the CDR3 DNA reads TGCAGCGTAGGAGGGACAGCCGCCGGGACTAGCGGGGCATACTCCTACAATGAGCAGTTCTTC. It specifies CSVGGTAAGTSGAYSYNEQFF.

This clone came up a few times. This chain uses TRBV29-1 with TRBJ2-1; TRBD2 matches at 13 bases. Per germline, CDR1 SQVTM and CDR2 ANQGSEA. CDR3 length: 21 amino acids. V gave up 7 bases and J gave up 0 bases; unmatched junction bases: 21. The CDR3 loop reads CSGGGTGAGTSGAYSYNEQFF. DNA of the CDR3: TGCAGCGGAGGCGGGACAGGGGCCGGGACTAGCGGGGCATACTCCTACAATGAGCAGTTCTTC.